This section outlines one T cell receptor beta chain sequence together with its context. The CDR3 runs 18 residues. Germline V gene sequence: CDR1 LGHNA, CDR2 YNFKEQ. With V trimmed by 3 bases and J by 4 bases, 16 bases remained unmatched. Amplification used 60 Vbeta primers and 13 Jbeta primers. Method: immunoSEQ multiplex PCR; TCRdb's copy keeps in-frame clones and lacks some. Of about 93,000 clones listed, over 75% are singletons. These data come from a study of cytomegalovirus exposure and HLA in healthy donors. The origin of this receptor is a middle-aged man in good health and CMV-seronegative. This chain links TRBV4-2 with TRBJ1-2, with TRBD1 identical over 8 bases. Source material: PBMCs. This CDR3 is CASSHVTTGTGWSYGYTF. CDR3 nucleotide sequence: TGTGCCAGCAGCCATGTAACTACCGGGACAGGCTGGAGCTATGGCTACACCTTC.